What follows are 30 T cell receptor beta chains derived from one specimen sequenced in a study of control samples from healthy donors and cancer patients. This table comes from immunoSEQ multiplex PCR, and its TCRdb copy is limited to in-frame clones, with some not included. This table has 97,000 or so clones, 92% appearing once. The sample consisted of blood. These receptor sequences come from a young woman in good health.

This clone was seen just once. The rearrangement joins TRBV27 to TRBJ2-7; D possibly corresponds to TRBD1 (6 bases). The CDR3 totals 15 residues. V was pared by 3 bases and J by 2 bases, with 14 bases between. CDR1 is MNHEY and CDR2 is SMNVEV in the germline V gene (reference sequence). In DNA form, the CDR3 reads TGTGCCAGCAGTTTTGACCGGGGACAACCCTACGAGCAGTACTTC. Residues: CASSFDRGQPYEQYF.

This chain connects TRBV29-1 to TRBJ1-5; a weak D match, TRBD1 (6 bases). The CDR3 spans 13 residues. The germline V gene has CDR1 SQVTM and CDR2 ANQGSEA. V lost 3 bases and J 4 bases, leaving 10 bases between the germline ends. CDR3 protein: CSVDRGPNQPQHF. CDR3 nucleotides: TGCAGCGTTGACAGGGGACCAAATCAGCCCCAGCATTTT.

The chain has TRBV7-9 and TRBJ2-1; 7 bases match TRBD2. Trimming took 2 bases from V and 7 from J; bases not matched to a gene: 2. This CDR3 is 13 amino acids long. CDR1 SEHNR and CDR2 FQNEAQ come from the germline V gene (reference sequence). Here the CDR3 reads CASSLWGGNEQFF. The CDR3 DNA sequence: TGTGCCAGCAGCTTATGGGGGGGAAATGAGCAGTTCTTC.

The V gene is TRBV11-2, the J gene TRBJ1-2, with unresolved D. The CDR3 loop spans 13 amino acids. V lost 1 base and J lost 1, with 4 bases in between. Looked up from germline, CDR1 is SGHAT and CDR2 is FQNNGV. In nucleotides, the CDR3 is TGTGCCAGCAGCTTAGGCGGTAACTATGGCTACACCTTC. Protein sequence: CASSLGGNYGYTF.

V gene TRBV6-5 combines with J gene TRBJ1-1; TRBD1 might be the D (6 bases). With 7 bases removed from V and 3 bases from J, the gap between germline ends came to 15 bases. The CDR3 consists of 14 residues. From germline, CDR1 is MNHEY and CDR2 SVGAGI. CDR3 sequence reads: CASTLTGHDTEAFF. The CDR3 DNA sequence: TGTGCCAGCACCTTAACAGGGCATGACACTGAAGCTTTCTTT.

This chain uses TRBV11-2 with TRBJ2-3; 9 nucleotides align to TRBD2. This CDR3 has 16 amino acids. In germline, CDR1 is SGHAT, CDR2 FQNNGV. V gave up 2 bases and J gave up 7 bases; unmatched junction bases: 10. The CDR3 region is CASSLPGSGSAHTQYF. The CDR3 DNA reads TGTGCCAGCAGCTTACCGGGTAGCGGGAGTGCCCATACGCAGTATTTT.

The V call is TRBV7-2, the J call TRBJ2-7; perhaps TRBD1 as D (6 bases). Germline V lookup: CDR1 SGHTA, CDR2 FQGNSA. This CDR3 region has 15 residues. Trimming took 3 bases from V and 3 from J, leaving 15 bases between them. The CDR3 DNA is TGTGCCAGCAGCTTCAGGGGCGGGTTCCTCTACGAGCAGTACTTC. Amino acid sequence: CASSFRGGFLYEQYF.

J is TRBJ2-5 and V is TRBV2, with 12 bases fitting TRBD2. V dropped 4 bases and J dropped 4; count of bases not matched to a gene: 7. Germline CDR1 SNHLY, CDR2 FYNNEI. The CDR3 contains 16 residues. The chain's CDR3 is CASSGLAGVGGETQYF. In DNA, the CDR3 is TGTGCCAGCAGTGGACTAGCGGGGGTCGGGGGAGAGACCCAGTACTTC.

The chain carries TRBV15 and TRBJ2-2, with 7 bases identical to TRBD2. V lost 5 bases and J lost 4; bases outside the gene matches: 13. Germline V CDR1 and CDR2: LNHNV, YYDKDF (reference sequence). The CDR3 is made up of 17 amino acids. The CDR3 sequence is CATSRGSGGGFTGELFF. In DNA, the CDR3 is TGTGCCACCAGCCGCGGTAGTGGCGGGGGTTTCACCGGGGAGCTGTTTTTT.

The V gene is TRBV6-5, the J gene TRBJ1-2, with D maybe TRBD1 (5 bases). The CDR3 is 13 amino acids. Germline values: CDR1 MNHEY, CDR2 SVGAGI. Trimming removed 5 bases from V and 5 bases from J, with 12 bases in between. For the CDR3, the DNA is TGTGCCAGCAGTACACCGTGGGGGTATGGCTACACCTTC. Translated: CASSTPWGYGYTF.

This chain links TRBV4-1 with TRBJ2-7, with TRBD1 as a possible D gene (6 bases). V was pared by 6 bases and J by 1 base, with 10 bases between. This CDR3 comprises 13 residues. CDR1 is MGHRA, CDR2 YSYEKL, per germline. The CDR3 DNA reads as TGCGCCAGCAGTCGCGGACAGTCCTACGAGCAGTACTTC. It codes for CASSRGQSYEQYF.

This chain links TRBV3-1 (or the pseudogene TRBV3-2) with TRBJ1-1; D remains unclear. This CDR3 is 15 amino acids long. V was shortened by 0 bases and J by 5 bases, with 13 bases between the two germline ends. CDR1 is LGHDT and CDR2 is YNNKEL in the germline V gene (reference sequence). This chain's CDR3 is CASSQEVGRETEAFF. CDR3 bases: TGTGCCAGCAGCCAAGAGGTAGGGCGGGAAACTGAAGCTTTCTTT.

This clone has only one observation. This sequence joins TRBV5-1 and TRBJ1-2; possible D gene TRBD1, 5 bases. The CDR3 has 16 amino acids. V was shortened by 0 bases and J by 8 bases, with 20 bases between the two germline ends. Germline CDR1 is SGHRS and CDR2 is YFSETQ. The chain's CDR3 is CASSLAWFGGAGGYTF. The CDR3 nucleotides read TGCGCCAGCAGCTTGGCCTGGTTTGGAGGGGCAGGAGGCTACACCTTC. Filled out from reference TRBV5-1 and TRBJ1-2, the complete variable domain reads KAGVTQTPRYLIKTRGQQVTLSCSPISGHRSVSWYQQTPGQGLQFLFEYFSETQRNKGNFPGRFSGRQFSNSRSEMNVSTLELGDSALYLCASSLAWFGGAGGYTFGSGTRLTVV.

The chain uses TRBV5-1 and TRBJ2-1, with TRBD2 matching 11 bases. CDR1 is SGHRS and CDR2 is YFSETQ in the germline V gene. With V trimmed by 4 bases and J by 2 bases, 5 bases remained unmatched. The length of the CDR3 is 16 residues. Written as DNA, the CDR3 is TGCGCCAGCAGCAGCGAACTAGCGGGGGCCTACAATGAGCAGTTCTTC. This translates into CASSSELAGAYNEQFF.

CDR3 nucleotide sequence: TGTGCCAGCAGCCCAGGGACAGGGGCACGCGCAAGTGGCTACACCTTC. Its translation: CASSPGTGARASGYTF. The rearrangement joins TRBV7-6 to TRBJ1-2, with TRBD1 matching over 10 bases. V dropped 5 bases and J dropped 7; count of bases not matched to a gene: 13. The CDR3 is 16 amino acids. Germline V gives CDR1 SGHVS, CDR2 FNYEAQ. The whole variable domain, remainder taken from reference TRBV7-6 and TRBJ1-2, is GAGVSQSPRYKVTKRGQDVALRCDPISGHVSLYWYRQALGQGPEFLTYFNYEAQQDKSGLPNDRFSAERPEGSISTLTIQRTEQRDSAMYRCASSPGTGARASGYTFGSGTRLTVV.

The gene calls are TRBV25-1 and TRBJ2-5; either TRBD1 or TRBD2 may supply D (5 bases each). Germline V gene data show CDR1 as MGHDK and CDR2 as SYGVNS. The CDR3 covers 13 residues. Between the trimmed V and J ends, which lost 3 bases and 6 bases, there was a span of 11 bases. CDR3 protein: CASSEPGTKTQYF. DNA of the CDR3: TGTGCCAGCAGTGAGCCAGGGACGAAGACCCAGTACTTC.

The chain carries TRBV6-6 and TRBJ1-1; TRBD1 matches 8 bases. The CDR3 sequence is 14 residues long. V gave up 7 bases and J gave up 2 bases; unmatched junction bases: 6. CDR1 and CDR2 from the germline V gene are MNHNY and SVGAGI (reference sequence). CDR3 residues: CASTETGANTEAFF. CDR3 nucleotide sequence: TGTGCCAGCACCGAGACAGGGGCTAACACTGAAGCTTTCTTT.

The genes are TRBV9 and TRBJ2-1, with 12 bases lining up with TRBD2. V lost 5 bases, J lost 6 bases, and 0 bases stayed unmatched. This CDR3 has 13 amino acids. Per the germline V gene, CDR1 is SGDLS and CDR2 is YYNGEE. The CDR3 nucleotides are TGTGCCAGCAGGGGACTAGCGGGCAATGAGCAGTTCTTC. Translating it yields CASRGLAGNEQFF.

The CDR3 region has the DNA TGTGCCAGCAGCTTCCGGTCTGACCGAGGGGCTGGGGCCAACGTCCTGACTTTC. Protein sequence: CASSFRSDRGAGANVLTF. This chain links TRBV7-8 with TRBJ2-6, with D tentatively TRBD1 or TRBD2 (5 bases each). Germline loops: CDR1 SGHVS, CDR2 FQNEAQ. This CDR3 contains 18 residues. V shed 3 bases and J shed 2 bases, with 17 bases lying between them.

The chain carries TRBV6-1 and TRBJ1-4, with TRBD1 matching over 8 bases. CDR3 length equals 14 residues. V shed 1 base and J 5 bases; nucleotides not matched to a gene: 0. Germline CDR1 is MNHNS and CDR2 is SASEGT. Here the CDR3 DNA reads TGTGCCAGCAGTGAAGGACAGGGGAATGAAAAACTGTTTTTT. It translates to CASSEGQGNEKLFF.

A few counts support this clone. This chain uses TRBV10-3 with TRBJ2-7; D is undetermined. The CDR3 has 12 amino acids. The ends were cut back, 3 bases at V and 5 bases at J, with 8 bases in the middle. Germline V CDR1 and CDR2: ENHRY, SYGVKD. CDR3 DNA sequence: TGTGCCATCAGTGAAGTTCGTCACGAGCAGTACTTC. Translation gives CAISEVRHEQYF.

CDR3 sequence reads: CAWSWEGNQPQHF. Written as DNA, the CDR3 is TGTGCCTGGAGTTGGGAGGGGAATCAGCCCCAGCATTTT. This chain links TRBV30 with TRBJ1-5; possible D gene TRBD1, 5 bases. Trimming removed 2 bases from V and 4 bases from J, with 9 bases in between. Germline V gene lookup returns CDR1 GTSNPN and CDR2 SVGIG (reference sequence). This CDR3 has 13 amino acids. Drawing the rest from reference TRBV30 and TRBJ1-5, the complete variable domain is SQTIHQWPATLVQPVGSPLSLECTVEGTSNPNLYWYRQAAGRGLQLLFYSVGIGQISSEVPQNLSASRPQDRQFILSSKKLLLSDSGFYLCAWSWEGNQPQHFGDGTRLSIL.

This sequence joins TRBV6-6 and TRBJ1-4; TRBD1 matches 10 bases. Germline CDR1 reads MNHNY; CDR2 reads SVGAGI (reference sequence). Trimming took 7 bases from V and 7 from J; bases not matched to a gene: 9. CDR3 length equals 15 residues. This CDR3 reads CASTLWDRGSEKLFF. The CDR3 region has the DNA TGTGCCAGCACTCTATGGGACAGGGGTAGTGAAAAACTGTTTTTT.

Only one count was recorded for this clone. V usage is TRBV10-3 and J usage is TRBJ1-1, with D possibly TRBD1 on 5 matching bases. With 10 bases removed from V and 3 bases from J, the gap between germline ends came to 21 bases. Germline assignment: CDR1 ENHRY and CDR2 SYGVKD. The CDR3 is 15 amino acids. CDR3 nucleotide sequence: TGTGCCACTTCATTCGGGGCCAGGATACACACTGAAGCTTTCTTT. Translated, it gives CATSFGARIHTEAFF.

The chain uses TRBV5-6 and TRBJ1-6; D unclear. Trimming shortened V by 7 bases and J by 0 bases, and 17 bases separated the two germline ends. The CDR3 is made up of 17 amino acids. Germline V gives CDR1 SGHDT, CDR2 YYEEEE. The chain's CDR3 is CASSTDNMSSYNSPLHF. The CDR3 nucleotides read TGTGCCAGCTCCACAGACAATATGAGCTCCTATAATTCACCCCTCCACTTT. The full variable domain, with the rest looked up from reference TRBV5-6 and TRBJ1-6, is DAGVTQSPTHLIKTRGQQVTLRCSPKSGHDTVSWYQQALGQGPQFIFQYYEEEERQRGNFPDRFSGHQFPNYSSELNVNALLLGDSALYLCASSTDNMSSYNSPLHFGNGTRLTVT.

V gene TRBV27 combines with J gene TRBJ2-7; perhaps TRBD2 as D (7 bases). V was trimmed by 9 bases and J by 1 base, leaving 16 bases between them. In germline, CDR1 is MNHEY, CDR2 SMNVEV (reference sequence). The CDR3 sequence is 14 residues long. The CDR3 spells CASRPGGISYEQYF. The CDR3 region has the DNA TGTGCCAGTAGACCGGGGGGCATATCCTACGAGCAGTACTTC.

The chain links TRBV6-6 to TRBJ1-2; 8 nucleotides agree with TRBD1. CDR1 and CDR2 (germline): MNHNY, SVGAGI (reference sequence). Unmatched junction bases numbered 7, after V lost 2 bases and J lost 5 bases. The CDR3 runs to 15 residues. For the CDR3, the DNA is TGTGCCAGCAGTTACCCCACGGACAGGGCATATGGCTACACCTTC. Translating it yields CASSYPTDRAYGYTF.

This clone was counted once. DNA for the CDR3: TGTGCCAGCAGTTACCTCGACTACCAAGAGACCCAGTACTTC. Its translation: CASSYLDYQETQYF. This chain uses TRBV6-5 with TRBJ2-5; D is unclear. The CDR3 length is 14 residues. The V gene lost 2 bases and the J gene lost 0 bases, with 7 bases spanning the gap. From germline, CDR1 is MNHEY and CDR2 SVGAGI.

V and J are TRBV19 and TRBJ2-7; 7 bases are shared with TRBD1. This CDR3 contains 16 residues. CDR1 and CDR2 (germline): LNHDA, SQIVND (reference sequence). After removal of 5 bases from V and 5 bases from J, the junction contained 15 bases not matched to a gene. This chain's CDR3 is CASSAYDRVKSHEQYF. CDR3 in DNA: TGTGCCAGTAGTGCGTACGACAGGGTTAAGTCGCACGAGCAGTACTTC.

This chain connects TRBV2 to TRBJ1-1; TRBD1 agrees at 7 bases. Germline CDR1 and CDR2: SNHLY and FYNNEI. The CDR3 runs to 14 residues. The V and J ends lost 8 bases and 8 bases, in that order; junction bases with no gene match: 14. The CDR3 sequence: CASEEGAGHWEAFF. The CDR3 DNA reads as TGTGCCAGCGAGGAGGGGGCTGGGCACTGGGAAGCTTTCTTT. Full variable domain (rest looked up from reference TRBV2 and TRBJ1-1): EPEVTQTPSHQVTQMGQEVILRCVPISNHLYFYWYRQILGQKVEFLVSFYNNEISEKSEIFDDQFSVERPDGSNFTLKIRSTKLEDSAMYFCASEEGAGHWEAFFGQGTRLTVV.